This is a list of T cell receptor beta chains from one sample in a study of blood T cell repertoires in COVID-19. The repertoire was sequenced with immunoSEQ multiplex PCR; TCRdb's copy has only in-frame clones and lacks some. Of around 140,000 clones in the sample, around 90% were seen once. The specimen was peripheral blood. All receptors come from a man between 65 and 85 years old with acute or convalescent COVID-19. CDR3s include the opening cysteine and the closing phenylalanine or tryptophan. The D gene is left open where the match is weak. A row's size may be missing; if present it is once, few, many or a size class.

j_call d_call v_call clone_size cdr3_aa cdr3_nt
TRBJ1-3 . TRBV19 . CASRSRDLGNTIYF TGTGCCAGTAGGAGCCGGGATCTTGGAAACACCATATATTTT
TRBJ1-5 . TRBV5-1 . CASSLDGGSNQPQHF TGCGCCAGCAGCTTGGATGGGGGCAGCAATCAGCCCCAGCATTTT
TRBJ2-7 . TRBV19 . CASSMSGRSYEQYF TGTGCCAGTAGTATGTCAGGGAGGTCCTACGAGCAGTACTTC
TRBJ2-7 TRBD2 TRBV7-2 . CASNPSGGSSYEQYF TGTGCCAGCAACCCAAGCGGGGGGAGCTCCTACGAGCAGTACTTC
TRBJ1-2 . TRBV11-2 . CASSLGEEFNYGYTF TGTGCCAGCAGCTTAGGGGAGGAGTTTAACTATGGCTACACCTTC
TRBJ2-7 . TRBV5-1 . CASSLTGSYEQYF TGCGCCAGCAGCTTAACAGGGTCCTACGAGCAGTACTTC
TRBJ1-4 . TRBV19 once CASSGTVNEKLFF TGTGCCAGTAGTGGTACAGTTAATGAAAAACTGTTTTTT
TRBJ1-4 . TRBV7-9 once CASSLTWTAEKLFF TGTGCCAGCAGCTTAACCTGGACAGCTGAAAAACTGTTTTTT
TRBJ2-3 . TRBV19 . CASRASPSTDTQYF TGTGCCAGTAGAGCTTCCCCCAGCACAGATACGCAGTATTTT
TRBJ2-7 TRBD2 TRBV10-3 . CAISESAGGLEGEQYF TGTGCCATCAGTGAGTCGGCGGGAGGGTTGGAAGGTGAGCAGTACTTC
TRBJ2-2 . TRBV7-9 once CASTRTGELFF TGTGCCAGCACCCGGACCGGGGAGCTGTTTTTT
TRBJ2-1 . TRBV27 few CASTGDKGGSYNEQFF TGTGCCAGCACAGGGGATAAAGGGGGAAGCTACAATGAGCAGTTCTTC
TRBJ2-3 TRBD2 TRBV7-6 . CASSLRGAGTDTQYF TGTGCCAGCAGCTTGCGGGGGGCCGGCACAGATACGCAGTATTTT
TRBJ1-6 . TRBV18 . CASSPEGAALHF TGTGCCAGCTCACCAGAAGGAGCAGCCCTCCACTTT
TRBJ2-1 TRBD2 TRBV18 . CASSPNPGLAGGDEQFF TGTGCCAGCTCACCAAACCCGGGACTAGCGGGAGGAGACGAGCAGTTCTTC
TRBJ2-5 TRBD1 TRBV6-5 . CASNRDRGTQYF TGTGCCAGCAACAGGGACAGGGGGACCCAGTACTTC
TRBJ1-5 TRBD1 TRBV5-5 . CASSWGDRAYNQPQHF TGTGCCAGCAGCTGGGGGGACAGGGCTTACAATCAGCCCCAGCATTTT
TRBJ1-1 . TRBV7-9 . CASSSLGSTEAFF TGTGCCAGCAGCTCCCTCGGGTCCACTGAAGCTTTCTTT
TRBJ2-5 TRBD2 TRBV5-1 . CASSLVAGGPETQYF TGCGCCAGCAGCCTGGTAGCGGGGGGGCCAGAGACCCAGTACTTC
TRBJ2-7 TRBD1 TRBV5-4 . CASSLGQGQEYF TGTGCCAGCAGCTTGGGACAGGGCCAGGAGTACTTC
TRBJ2-7 TRBD2 TRBV7-3 . CASSPRAGGYEQYF TGTGCCAGCAGCCCCCGAGCGGGAGGGTACGAGCAGTACTTC
TRBJ2-5 TRBD2 TRBV5-4 . CASSQGLAGWETQYF TGTGCCAGCAGCCAGGGACTAGCGGGATGGGAGACCCAGTACTTC
TRBJ1-5 TRBD1 TRBV28 . CASSLPGQNQPQHF TGTGCCAGCAGTTTACCGGGACAGAATCAGCCCCAGCATTTT
TRBJ1-1 . TRBV12-3/TRBV12-4 few CASSFGTEAFF TGTGCCAGCAGTTTCGGGACTGAAGCTTTCTTT
TRBJ1-5 TRBD1 TRBV7-2 few CASSQGTGGRQPQHF TGTGCCAGCAGCCAGGGGACAGGGGGCCGTCAGCCCCAGCATTTT
TRBJ1-2 TRBD1 TRBV28 . CANSGQGYGYTF TGTGCCAACTCTGGACAGGGCTATGGCTACACCTTC
TRBJ2-7 TRBD2 TRBV7-2 . CASRGSGPSYEQYF TGTGCCAGCAGGGGTAGCGGGCCCTCCTACGAGCAGTACTTC
TRBJ1-6 . TRBV6-5 . CASSLEGAGLNSPLHF TGTGCCAGCAGTTTGGAGGGCGCTGGACTGAATTCACCCCTCCACTTT
TRBJ2-7 TRBD2 TRBV7-2 . CASSLVLAGGNEQYF TGTGCCAGCAGCTTAGTTCTAGCGGGAGGGAACGAGCAGTACTTC
TRBJ1-6 . TRBV19 . CASSADRNNSPLHF TGTGCCAGTAGTGCTGACAGAAATAATTCACCCCTCCACTTT
TRBJ1-2 . TRBV7-9 . CASSPRGGRTSYGYTF TGTGCCAGCAGCCCCCGTGGGGGCCGGACATCGTATGGCTACACCTTC
TRBJ1-6 TRBD1 TRBV9 . CASSARDSAPNSPLHF TGTGCCAGCAGCGCCCGGGACAGTGCCCCCAATTCACCCCTCCACTTT
TRBJ2-5 . TRBV24-1 . CATSDLQGKGWQYF TGTGCCACCAGTGATTTGCAGGGGAAGGGATGGCAGTACTTC
TRBJ1-5 . TRBV7-9 . CASSPRGASNQPQHF TGTGCCAGCAGCCCCCGGGGGGCCAGCAATCAGCCCCAGCATTTT
TRBJ2-1 . TRBV5-1 . CASSFAAYNEQFF TGCGCCAGCAGCTTTGCAGCCTACAATGAGCAGTTCTTC
TRBJ1-4 TRBD1 TRBV7-8 . CASSLGDSYNEKLFF TGTGCCAGCAGCTTAGGGGACAGCTATAATGAAAAACTGTTTTTT
TRBJ1-5 TRBD1 TRBV10-3 . CAISESWGQNNQPQHF TGTGCCATCAGTGAGTCGTGGGGACAGAATAATCAGCCCCAGCATTTT